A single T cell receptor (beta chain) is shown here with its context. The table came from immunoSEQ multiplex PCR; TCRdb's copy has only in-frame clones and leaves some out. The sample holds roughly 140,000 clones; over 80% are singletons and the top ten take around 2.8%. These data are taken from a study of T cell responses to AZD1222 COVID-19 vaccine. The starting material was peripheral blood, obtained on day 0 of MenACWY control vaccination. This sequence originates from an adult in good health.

The CDR3 region has the DNA TGTGCCAGCAGTTACGGGCAGGGGGGCACTGAAGCTTTCTTT. It encodes CASSYGQGGTEAFF. The chain joins TRBV6-6 to TRBJ1-1, with 7 positions matching TRBD1. The CDR3 is made up of 14 amino acids. Germline CDR1 MNHNY, CDR2 SVGAGI (reference sequence). The ends lost 2 bases at V and 4 bases at J; junction bases unmatched: 4.